The subject of this entry is one T cell receptor beta chain. Its antigen is unknown. This specimen belongs to a study of molecular identifiers for immune sequencing clone quantification. Overall study results and limits: Among effectors, clones above 20 RNA copies held over 98% of molecules; among naive cells, under 1%. Jurkat TCR RNA that was spiked in from one cell was reportedly detectable among 950,000 to 1,000,000 naive cells.

Sorting defined naive CD8 T cells as CD8+CD4-CCR7+CD45RA+. Library preparation followed earlier protocols using designated TCR primers. Each CDR3 protein gets one entry after TCRdb re-called the PCR reads with MiXCR. The table lists some 580,000 distinct CDR3 sequences, about 25% of them singletons, with 0.75% to 0.8% in the top ten. The sample taken for sequencing was naive CD8+ T cells from blood, with Jurkat cell RNA spiked in. The subset denotes: FACS-sorted CD8+CD4-CCR7+CD45RA+ naive T cells. The TCR originated in a human donor in good health. Some libraries in this study had Jurkat cell RNA spiked in.

The CDR3 loop is CASSRFPPTGGSQPQHF. Here the CDR3 DNA reads TGCGCCAGCAGCCGGTTCCCCCCGACAGGCGGTAGTCAGCCCCAGCATTTT. This rearrangement joins TRBV4-1 to TRBJ1-5; a possible D gene is TRBD1 (6 bases). CDR1 is MGHRA, CDR2 YSYEKL, per germline. The CDR3 is made up of 17 amino acids. V was shortened by 4 bases and J by 6 bases, with 22 bases between the two germline ends.